These T cell receptor beta chains were read from a single sample in a study of OX40 agonist ivuxolimab in advanced cancers. The method was immunoSEQ multiplex PCR; TCRdb's version includes in-frame clones alone and lacks a portion of them. The sample lists some 70,000 clones; 83% were seen once. Sequenced here: CD4+ or CD8+ T cells sorted from blood, sampled in a trial of the OX40 agonist ivuxolimab. Source of these receptors: an adult with an advanced solid tumor such as melanoma, head and neck, liver or kidney cancer. Each CDR3 is given with its conserved first and last residue. D genes are given only for firm matches. The listing skips clone size in some rows; elsewhere it reads once, few, many or a size class.

d_gene	abundance	j_gene	len	v_gene	CDR3nt	CDR3aa
.	.	TRBJ1-3	20	TRBV13	TGTGCCAGCAGCTTGGCACCTATTCTGGGGGCAGGGAGCTCTGGAAACACCATATATTTT	CASSLAPILGAGSSGNTIYF
.	.	TRBJ1-6	18	TRBV18	TGTGCCAGCTCACTAAGAGACTCACAGGGCCATTATAATTCACCCCTCCACTTT	CASSLRDSQGHYNSPLHF
TRBD2	.	TRBJ2-3	16	TRBV5-6	TGTGCCAGCAGCCCGACTAGCGGGTGGAGCACAGATACGCAGTATTTT	CASSPTSGWSTDTQYF
TRBD1	.	TRBJ1-4	14	TRBV6-6	TGTGCCAGCAGTGCCAGACAGGGCAATGAAAAACTGTTTTTT	CASSARQGNEKLFF
.	.	TRBJ1-1	14	TRBV5-1	TGCGCCAGCAGCCCCGATGGGGGGAACACTGAAGCTTTCTTT	CASSPDGGNTEAFF
TRBD2	.	TRBJ2-5	16	TRBV19	TGTGCCAGTAGCCCCCCTAGCGGAGGGTACCAAGAGACCCAGTACTTC	CASSPPSGGYQETQYF
TRBD2	.	TRBJ2-1	19	TRBV18	TGTGCCAGCTCACCACCGGGAGAGACTAGCGGGATCACAGCGAATGAGCAGTTCTTC	CASSPPGETSGITANEQFF
.	few	TRBJ2-3	13	TRBV19	TGTGCCAGTAGTATGGGGGGCACAGATACGCAGTATTTT	CASSMGGTDTQYF
.	few	TRBJ2-3	15	TRBV5-1	TGCGCCAGCAGCTTAGTAGACACCGCCAGAGATACGCAGTATTTT	CASSLVDTARDTQYF
TRBD1	.	TRBJ2-7	14	TRBV6-1	TGTGCCAGCGTGAAGCTCGGGACAGGGGGCGAGCAGTACTTC	CASVKLGTGGEQYF
.	.	TRBJ1-2	10	TRBV20-1	TGCAGTGCACACATCGGTGGCTACACCTTC	CSAHIGGYTF
TRBD2	.	TRBJ2-5	16	TRBV28	TGTGCCAGCAGTCCCGTTACTAGCGGGAGAAAAGAGACCCAGTACTTC	CASSPVTSGRKETQYF